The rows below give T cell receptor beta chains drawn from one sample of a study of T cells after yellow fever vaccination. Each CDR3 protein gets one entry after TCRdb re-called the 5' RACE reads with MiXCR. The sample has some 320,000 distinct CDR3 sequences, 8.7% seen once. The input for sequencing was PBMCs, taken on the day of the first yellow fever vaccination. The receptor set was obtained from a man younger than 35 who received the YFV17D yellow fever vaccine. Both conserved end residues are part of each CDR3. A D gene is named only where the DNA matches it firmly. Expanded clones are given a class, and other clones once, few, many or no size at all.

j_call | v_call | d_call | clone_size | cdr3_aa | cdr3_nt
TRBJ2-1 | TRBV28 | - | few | CASSLAHWTNNEQFF | TGTGCCAGCAGTTTAGCCCATTGGACGAACAATGAGCAGTTCTTC
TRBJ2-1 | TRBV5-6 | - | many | CASSLGLKDEQFF | TGTGCCAGCAGCTTGGGACTTAAAGATGAGCAGTTCTTC
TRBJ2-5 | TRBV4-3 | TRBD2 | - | CASSQDWEAGGPETQYF | TGCGCCAGCAGCCAAGATTGGGAAGCGGGGGGGCCAGAGACCCAGTACTTC
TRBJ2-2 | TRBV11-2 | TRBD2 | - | CASSLFALRLAGGRAGELFF | TGTGCCAGCAGCTTATTTGCGCTTAGACTAGCGGGGGGAAGAGCCGGGGAGCTGTTTTTT
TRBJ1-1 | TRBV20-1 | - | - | CSARDLGTGNTEAFF | TGCAGTGCTAGAGATCTTGGGACGGGGAACACTGAAGCTTTCTTT
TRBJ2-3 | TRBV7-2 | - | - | CASSFREDTQYF | TGTGCCAGCAGCTTTCGCGAAGATACGCAGTATTTT
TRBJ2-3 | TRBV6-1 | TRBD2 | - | CASGTSGTDTQYF | TGTGCCAGCGGGACTAGCGGCACAGATACGCAGTATTTT
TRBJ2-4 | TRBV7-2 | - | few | CASSLFRGAKNIQYF | TGTGCCAGCAGCTTATTTAGGGGTGCCAAAAACATTCAGTACTTC
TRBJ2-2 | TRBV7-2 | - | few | CASSLWPTGELFF | TGTGCCAGCAGCTTATGGCCCACCGGGGAGCTGTTTTTT
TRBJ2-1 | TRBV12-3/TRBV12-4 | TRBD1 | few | CASRRQGYEQFF | TGTGCCAGCAGGCGACAGGGGTATGAGCAGTTCTTC
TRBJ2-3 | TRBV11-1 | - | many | CASSIDRRGKPTDTQYF | TGTGCCAGCAGCATCGATCGGCGGGGTAAACCCACAGATACGCAGTATTTT
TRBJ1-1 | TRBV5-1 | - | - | CASSTYAGNTEAFF | TGCGCCAGCAGTACGTACGCGGGGAACACTGAAGCTTTCTTT